This TCR beta chain was recovered during a study of T cell responses to AZD1222 COVID-19 vaccine. Across the study: The study pooled second doses at about 4 or about 12 weeks.

Only in-frame clones appear in the TCRdb table, and some are missing; sequencing was by immunoSEQ multiplex PCR. The sample includes over 100,000 clones, about nine tenths of them seen just once. As for this clone: Its antigen is not known.

Study-wide findings and caveats: Nearly half of spike-specific TCRs reportedly go after variant regions that carry no mutations. Without day 14 samples, only post-peak T cell repertoires were studied. Donors were largely white British and mainly female; clonal diversity was possibly underestimated.

This CDR3 has 13 amino acids. Trimming cost V 6 bases and J 8 bases, with 14 bases left between them. Germline V lookup: CDR1 SNHLY, CDR2 FYNNEI. This sequence was found in an adult in good health. Sequencing used peripheral blood, obtained on day 0 of AZD1222 vaccination. The chain is built from TRBV2 and TRBJ2-4; D might be TRBD1 or TRBD2, each matching 5 bases. CDR3 sequence reads: CASRPDTADIQYF. The CDR3 nucleotides read TGTGCCAGCAGGCCGGACACAGCGGACATTCAGTACTTC.